A single sample gave rise to the 16 T cell receptor beta chains below, sequenced in a study of blood T cell repertoires in COVID-19. Libraries were prepared by immunoSEQ multiplex PCR; TCRdb keeps only in-frame clonotypes and omits some of them. The sample lists approximately 190,000 clones, around four fifths seen once, with under 15% in the top ten. The sequencing sample was made of peripheral blood. All receptors derive from a young man with active or convalescent COVID-19.

This clone has a handful of counts. The CDR3 protein is CASSLTRTHGYTF. CDR3 nucleotides: TGTGCCAGCAGCCTTACAAGAACCCATGGCTACACCTTC. This chain uses TRBV12-3 or TRBV12-4 with TRBJ1-2; D ambiguous. The V gene lost 6 bases and the J gene lost 6 bases, with 14 bases spanning the gap. The CDR3 length is 13 residues.

The chain carries TRBV7-8 and TRBJ2-2; D might be TRBD1 (6 bases). Trimming cost V 0 bases and J 5 bases, with 13 bases left between them. The germline V gene encodes CDR1 SGHVS and CDR2 FQNEAQ. The CDR3 extends over 16 amino acids. Here the CDR3 DNA reads TGTGCCAGCAGCTTAGCAACGGCAGGGGTTACCGGGGAGCTGTTTTTT. This translates into CASSLATAGVTGELFF.

A few counts support this clone. Here the CDR3 DNA reads TGCGCCAGCAGCTCTGGGACAGGGGAAAGGGAGACCCAGTACTTC. It is translated as CASSSGTGERETQYF. The rearrangement uses TRBV5-1 and TRBJ2-5, with 10 bases fitting TRBD1. Germline loops: CDR1 SGHRS, CDR2 YFSETQ. The CDR3 is 15 amino acids. V trimming: 3 bases; J trimming: 5 bases; junction bases outside the gene matches: 7.

This chain connects TRBV27 to TRBJ1-6; 7 bases agree with TRBD1. V shed 8 bases, J shed 6 bases, and the junction held 4 bases outside the gene matches. Germline CDR1 is MNHEY and CDR2 is SMNVEV (reference sequence). This CDR3 spans 13 amino acids. CDR3 sequence (DNA): TGTGCCAGCCGCGGGACAGCTAATTCACCCCTCCACTTT. Translation: CASRGTANSPLHF.

This chain connects TRBV7-9 to TRBJ1-6; no firm D call. V lost 2 bases, J lost 7 bases, and 9 bases lay in between. CDR1 is SEHNR and CDR2 is FQNEAQ in the germline V gene (reference sequence). CDR3 length: 14 residues. The CDR3 nucleotides read TGTGCCAGCAGCTTAAGTTCGGGGAATTCACCCCTCCACTTT. This codes for CASSLSSGNSPLHF.

V gene TRBV7-9 combines with J gene TRBJ2-1, with D uncertain. The V gene lost 5 bases and the J gene lost 8 bases, with 16 bases spanning the gap. This CDR3 has 14 residues. Germline V gene sequence: CDR1 SEHNR, CDR2 FQNEAQ (reference sequence). The DNA of the CDR3 is TGTGCCAGCAGCCGTGCCGGGTCTGCGGATGAGCAGTTCTTC. It translates to CASSRAGSADEQFF.

The chain links TRBV19 to TRBJ2-3, with 9 bases fitting TRBD1. The CDR3 has 16 amino acids. In germline, CDR1 is LNHDA, CDR2 SQIVND (reference sequence). The ends lost 5 bases at V and 1 base at J; junction bases unmatched: 7. Here the CDR3 reads CASSFQQGAGTDTQYF. For the CDR3, the DNA is TGTGCCAGTAGTTTCCAACAGGGGGCCGGCACAGATACGCAGTATTTT. Based on the CDR3 plus reference TRBV19 and TRBJ2-3, the full variable domain is DGGITQSPKYLFRKEGQNVTLSCEQNLNHDAMYWYRQDPGQGLRLIYYSQIVNDFQKGDIAEGYSVSREKKESFPLTVTSAQKNPTAFYLCASSFQQGAGTDTQYFGPGTRLTVL.

V is TRBV3-1 (or the pseudogene TRBV3-2) and J is TRBJ1-5; 9 bases match TRBD1. Looked up from germline, CDR1 is LGHDT and CDR2 is YNNKEL (reference sequence). The V and J ends lost 6 bases and 7 bases, in that order; junction bases with no gene match: 4. CDR3 length: 13 amino acids. CDR3 bases: TGTGCCAGCAGTTTCACAGGGGGCCAGCCCCAGCATTTT. Its protein product is CASSFTGGQPQHF.

V usage is TRBV7-6 and J usage is TRBJ2-6, with TRBD1 identical over 7 bases. The CDR3 has 19 amino acids. V dropped 5 bases and J dropped 0; count of bases not matched to a gene: 13. Germline CDR1 is SGHVS and CDR2 is FNYEAQ. As DNA, the CDR3 is TGTGCCAGCAGCCTCAACTCCGGGACAGCAATCTCTGGGGCCAACGTCCTGACTTTC. This codes for CASSLNSGTAISGANVLTF.

The chain links TRBV29-1 to TRBJ1-2; D perhaps matches TRBD1 (6 bases). From germline, CDR1 is SQVTM and CDR2 ANQGSEA. V gave up 0 bases and J gave up 8 bases, with 22 bases separating them. The CDR3 runs to 16 residues. Written as DNA, the CDR3 is TGCAGCGTTGAAGATCCTACTACTCCAGGGGCTCTCGGCTACACCTTC. This gives the protein CSVEDPTTPGALGYTF.

The chain combines TRBV2 with TRBJ1-3; D gene uncertain. The CDR3 has 12 amino acids. V was pared by 7 bases and J by 4 bases, with 8 bases between. CDR1 and CDR2 (germline): SNHLY, FYNNEI. CDR3 in DNA: TGTGCCAGCACCCAACAGGGAAACACCATATATTTT. The encoded protein is CASTQQGNTIYF.

The table lists this clone with a count of one. The rearrangement joins TRBV3-1 (or the pseudogene TRBV3-2) to TRBJ1-3, with a weak D call TRBD1 (6 bases). In germline, CDR1 is LGHDT, CDR2 YNNKEL (reference sequence). V was clipped by 5 bases and J by 4 bases, with 12 bases between them. The length of the CDR3 is 14 residues. The CDR3 reads CASSIQGTGNTIYF. As DNA, the CDR3 is TGTGCCAGCAGCATACAGGGCACGGGAAACACCATATATTTT.

The chain couples TRBV29-1 to TRBJ1-2; 10 nucleotides line up with TRBD1. The CDR3 sequence is 13 residues long. Germline loops: CDR1 SQVTM, CDR2 ANQGSEA. With V trimmed by 7 bases and J by 7 bases, 9 bases remained unmatched. Here the CDR3 reads CSDTTGGAPGYTF. For the CDR3, the DNA is TGCAGCGATACGACAGGGGGCGCCCCTGGCTACACCTTC.

The V and J genes are TRBV6-6 and TRBJ1-5; D perhaps matches TRBD1 (6 bases). From germline, CDR1 is MNHNY and CDR2 SVGAGI (reference sequence). Deletions cut 4 bases from V and 0 bases from J, with 13 bases between. CDR3 length equals 16 residues. The DNA of the CDR3 is TGTGCCAGCAGTTCCGGGACACTATATAGCAATCAGCCCCAGCATTTT. This gives the protein CASSSGTLYSNQPQHF.

This chain joins TRBV19 and TRBJ1-5, with D perhaps TRBD1 (5 bases). V was clipped by 1 base and J by 7 bases, with 8 bases between them. CDR3 length equals 13 residues. Per germline, CDR1 LNHDA and CDR2 SQIVND (reference sequence). CDR3 sequence: CASSIASGQPQHF. CDR3 in DNA: TGTGCCAGTAGTATAGCATCAGGGCAGCCCCAGCATTTT.

This chain connects TRBV5-4 to TRBJ2-2; 8 bases align to TRBD2. Germline V gene lookup returns CDR1 SGHNT and CDR2 YYREEE (reference sequence). This CDR3 has 15 amino acids. Germline trimming cut 10 bases from V and 2 bases from J; bases unmatched to any gene: 10. The CDR3 sequence is CAAGGGGANTGELFF. Here the CDR3 DNA reads TGTGCCGCGGGGGGCGGGGGAGCTAACACCGGGGAGCTGTTTTTT. The whole variable domain, remainder taken from reference TRBV5-4 and TRBJ2-2, is ETGVTQSPTHLIKTRGQQVTLRCSSQSGHNTVSWYQQALGQGPQFIFQYYREEENGRGNFPPRFSGLQFPNYSSELNVNALELDDSALYLCAAGGGGANTGELFFGEGSRLTVL.